Listed here are 18 T cell receptor beta chains from one sample, sequenced in a study of regulatory T cells in long-lasting Graves disease. The time point denotes: newly diagnosed GD, antithyroid drugs for less than 3 months. PBMCs were the source of the RNA used for TCR sequencing. Sequencing libraries for TCR beta were prepared with iRepertoire HTBI primers and Arm-PCR of CDR3 regions. From the multiplex PCR reads, TCRdb called clonotypes with MiXCR, one entry per CDR3 protein. The data show 350,000 to 550,000 distinct CDR3 sequences, around 15% seen once. These data are also associated with another study on T cells in Graves' hyperthyroidism and ophthalmopathy.

The sequenced sample was peripheral blood mononuclear cells (PBMCs), obtained at new diagnosis, from a patient treated with antithyroid drugs. These receptors originate from a woman between 45 and 60 years old with Graves disease.

The rearrangement joins TRBV4-1 to TRBJ2-3; D might be TRBD1 (6 bases). Germline CDR1 is MGHRA and CDR2 is YSYEKL. CDR3 length: 17 amino acids. V lost 2 bases to trimming and J lost 3 bases, with 18 bases between them. CDR3 bases: TGCGCCAGCAGCCAATTTCCCGGGACACCCCTGACAGATACGCAGTATTTT. The encoded protein is CASSQFPGTPLTDTQYF.

This clonotype was recorded at least ten times. This rearrangement joins TRBV5-5 to TRBJ2-2; the D gene is possibly TRBD1 (6 bases). Trimming cost V 0 bases and J 5 bases, with 14 bases left between them. Per germline, CDR1 SGHKS and CDR2 YYEKEE (reference sequence). This CDR3 is built from 16 residues. The CDR3 spells CASSLVWGLSTGELFF. In DNA form, the CDR3 reads TGTGCCAGCAGCTTGGTTTGGGGGCTGTCAACCGGGGAGCTGTTTTTT.

V usage is TRBV25-1 and J usage is TRBJ2-2, with 8 nucleotides matching TRBD1. The J segment lost 0 bases and the V segment lost 4 bases, leaving 4 bases of the junction unmatched. The germline CDR1 and CDR2 sequences are MGHDK and SYGVNS. The CDR3 is made up of 16 amino acids. CDR3 amino acids: CASSGGQAPNTGELFF. The DNA for the CDR3 is TGTGCCAGCAGTGGGGGACAGGCACCGAACACCGGGGAGCTGTTTTTT. Full variable domain (remainder filled in from reference TRBV25-1 and TRBJ2-2): EADIYQTPRYLVIGTGKKITLECSQTMGHDKMYWYQQDPGMELHLIHYSYGVNSTEKGDLSSESTVSRIRTEHFPLTLESARPSHTSQYLCASSGGQAPNTGELFFGEGSRLTVL.

This clonotype was observed many times. This chain links TRBV12-3 or TRBV12-4 with TRBJ2-2; possibly TRBD1 for D (6 bases). CDR3 length equals 12 residues. Trimming shortened V by 11 bases and J by 6 bases, and 13 bases separated the two germline ends. This chain's CDR3 is CAGYTGPGELFF. As DNA, the CDR3 is TGTGCCGGCTATACAGGGCCCGGGGAGCTGTTTTTT.

The rearrangement links TRBV5-1 to TRBJ2-5; 7 nucleotides match TRBD2. The CDR3 has 14 residues. The V and J ends lost 2 bases and 1 base, in that order; junction bases with no gene match: 2. Germline V gene lookup returns CDR1 SGHRS and CDR2 YFSETQ. For the CDR3, the DNA is TGCGCCAGCAGCTTCGGGGGGACCCAAGAGACCCAGTACTTC. It encodes CASSFGGTQETQYF.

This rearrangement joins TRBV6-5 to TRBJ1-4; 9 bases are shared with TRBD1. V lost 2 bases, J lost 3 bases, and 1 base stayed unmatched. The CDR3 has 15 amino acids. The V gene's germline CDR1 is MNHEY and CDR2 SVGAGI. The CDR3, as DNA: TGTGCCAGCAGTTACCGGGACAGGGCTAATGAAAAACTGTTTTTT. This sequence encodes CASSYRDRANEKLFF.

There are a few counts of this clonotype. The chain uses TRBV9 and TRBJ2-2; D remains ambiguous. Trimming took 0 bases from V and 4 from J, leaving 4 bases between them. The CDR3 loop spans 13 amino acids. Germline CDR1 SGDLS, CDR2 YYNGEE. The CDR3 loop reads CASSVGVTGELFF. CDR3 DNA: TGTGCCAGCAGCGTAGGGGTCACCGGGGAGCTGTTTTTT.

This clonotype was detected ten times or more. The V call is TRBV7-9, the J call TRBJ2-2; TRBD2 matches at 8 bases. The CDR3 is 18 amino acids. CDR1 and CDR2 (germline): SEHNR, FQNEAQ (reference sequence). Losses at the gene ends were 5 bases for V and 1 base for J; bases not matched to a gene: 12. The CDR3 region is CASSRQLLAGLNTGELFF. The CDR3 region has the DNA TGTGCCAGCAGCCGACAACTCTTAGCGGGGCTGAACACCGGGGAGCTGTTTTTT.

This clonotype was counted ten times or more. The chain employs TRBV7-6 and TRBJ2-5; weak D call: TRBD1 (5 bases). CDR1 and CDR2 (germline): SGHVS, FNYEAQ. This CDR3 has 15 amino acids. Deletions cut 5 bases from V and 10 bases from J, with 23 bases between. The CDR3 reads CASSPTGTPSEFQYF. The CDR3 DNA reads as TGTGCCAGCAGCCCAACAGGAACCCCGAGTGAGTTCCAGTACTTC.

There are many counts of this clonotype. V usage is TRBV20-1 and J usage is TRBJ2-7; TRBD2 agrees at 8 bases. Trimming at V came to 3 bases and at J to 5 bases, leaving 18 bases not matched to a gene. This CDR3 has 17 residues. Looked up from germline, CDR1 is DFQATT and CDR2 is SNEGSKA (reference sequence). The CDR3 loop reads CSASQGLSAGATNEQYF. DNA for the CDR3: TGCAGTGCTAGCCAGGGGCTATCAGCGGGAGCTACTAACGAGCAGTACTTC.

Many counts were recorded for this clonotype. The chain couples TRBV12-3 or TRBV12-4 to TRBJ2-7; 9 nucleotides align to TRBD1. V trimming: 5 bases; J trimming: 6 bases; junction bases outside the gene matches: 8. The CDR3 covers 14 residues. In DNA, the CDR3 is TGTGCCAGCAGTGAGGGACAGGGATTGATCGAGCAGTACTTC. Amino acids: CASSEGQGLIEQYF.

The V and J genes are TRBV12-3 or TRBV12-4 and TRBJ2-7, with TRBD2 matching over 14 bases. This CDR3 spans 18 amino acids. V was pared by 5 bases and J by 4 bases, with 13 bases of the junction left unmatched. The CDR3 sequence: CASSLGLAGAPPAYEQYF. The CDR3 nucleotides are TGTGCCAGCAGTCTGGGACTAGCGGGAGCCCCTCCAGCATACGAGCAGTACTTC.

This clonotype showed up many times. The chain joins TRBV5-1 to TRBJ2-3; D remains ambiguous. Germline V gene sequence: CDR1 SGHRS, CDR2 YFSETQ. With 0 bases removed from V and 0 bases from J, the gap between germline ends came to 8 bases. This CDR3 region has 15 residues. The CDR3 loop reads CASSLGAASTDTQYF. The CDR3 region has the DNA TGCGCCAGCAGCTTGGGAGCAGCGAGCACAGATACGCAGTATTTT.

Details on this clonotype: A read error may explain this, as a much larger clone is one base away. Without the conserved terminal phenylalanine or tryptophan, this CDR3 likely stems from a read error. This chain joins TRBV7-9 and TRBJ2-1; 12 bases align to TRBD2. From germline, CDR1 is SEHNR and CDR2 FQNEAQ (reference sequence). Trimming at V came to 5 bases and at J to 5 bases, leaving 16 bases not matched to a gene. The CDR3 runs to 19 residues. This CDR3 is CASSAGLAGTPSPHNEQFL. As DNA, the CDR3 is TGTGCCAGCAGCGCGGGACTAGCGGGTACCCCAAGCCCCCACAATGAGCAGTTCCTC.

The chain recombines TRBV29-1 with TRBJ1-2; tentative D call: TRBD1 (6 bases). CDR3 length equals 13 residues. Germline V CDR1 and CDR2: SQVTM, ANQGSEA. V was clipped by 4 bases and J by 4 bases, with 13 bases between them. The CDR3 loop is CSVVDRTFYGYTF. DNA for the CDR3: TGCAGCGTTGTGGACAGAACTTTCTATGGCTACACCTTC.

This clonotype has just a few counts. The chain combines TRBV7-9 with TRBJ1-1, with TRBD1 identical over 7 bases. CDR1 is SEHNR, CDR2 FQNEAQ, per germline (reference sequence). V lost 4 bases and J lost 1; bases outside the gene matches: 6. The CDR3 loop spans 15 amino acids. CDR3 nucleotide sequence: TGTGCCAGCAGCTCCCGGGACAGATCGAACACTGAAGCTTTCTTT. Translating it yields CASSSRDRSNTEAFF.

This clonotype appeared many times. The chain links TRBV5-1 to TRBJ2-3; tentative D call: TRBD2 (5 bases). The V end lost 2 bases, the J end lost 1 base, and 8 bases lay between the germline ends. This CDR3 comprises 14 residues. The germline V gene has CDR1 SGHRS and CDR2 YFSETQ. For the CDR3, the DNA is TGCGCCAGCAGCTTCGGGGTTGGCACAGATACGCAGTATTTT. It specifies CASSFGVGTDTQYF.

This clonotype showed up many times. The chain uses TRBV30 and TRBJ1-1, with D tentatively TRBD1 (5 bases). V was cut by 1 base and J by 3 bases, with 12 bases left in between. Looked up from germline, CDR1 is GTSNPN and CDR2 is SVGIG (reference sequence). The CDR3 contains 14 residues. The CDR3 bases are TGTGCCTGGAGTGGAGCAGGGTCGGACACTGAAGCTTTCTTT. It encodes CAWSGAGSDTEAFF. The whole variable domain, remainder taken from reference TRBV30 and TRBJ1-1, is SQTIHQWPATLVQPVGSPLSLECTVEGTSNPNLYWYRQAAGRGLQLLFYSVGIGQISSEVPQNLSASRPQDRQFILSSKKLLLSDSGFYLCAWSGAGSDTEAFFGQGTRLTVV.